This T cell receptor beta chain came from a study of T cells in Graves' hyperthyroidism and ophthalmopathy. Amplified TCR beta CDR3 regions derived from RNA transcripts. The primer set for the first-round RT-PCR of the TCR CDR3 was HTBI. TCRdb used MiXCR to reprocess the multiplex PCR reads, holding one entry per CDR3 protein. The sample gives 400,000 or so distinct CDR3 sequences, about 15% of which show up once; around 19% is in the top ten. The study included ophthalmopathy patients with Clinical Activity Score at least 3, NOSPECS grade at least 4 and duration under 3 months. CDR3 length equals 17 residues. Germline CDR1 SGHTA, CDR2 FQGNSA. Losses at the gene ends were 2 bases for V and 7 bases for J; bases not matched to a gene: 12. This clonotype appeared many times.

The sequence derives from a woman younger than 45 with Graves' ophthalmopathy. The chain employs TRBV7-2 and TRBJ2-1, with 9 bases lining up with TRBD1. The sample comprised blood. The CDR3 region is CASSLSYRGPGENEQFF. CDR3 nucleotide sequence: TGTGCCAGCAGCTTATCTTACAGGGGGCCAGGGGAGAATGAGCAGTTCTTC.